The source of this T cell receptor (beta chain) is a study of blood T cell repertoires in COVID-19. Across the whole study: Specimens from acute and convalescent COVID-19 originated in the United States, Italy and Spain. PBMCs, B-cell-depleted T cells, or T cells provided the cDNA or gDNA that made up the material.

Trimming left V 10 bases short and J 1 base short, with 11 bases between. Germline V gene sequence: CDR1 SEHNR, CDR2 FQNEAQ (reference sequence). This CDR3 is built from 13 residues. This clone has only a few counts. In the original workflow: Estimation of nucleated cell counts relied on the amplification of reference gene primers. TCRdb keeps only in-frame clones here, not all; method: immunoSEQ multiplex PCR. The V and J calls and the clone size are those of that table, but D and trimming were determined from the DNA. Of under 65,000 clones in the sample, 75% to 85% were seen once. Sequencing was performed on peripheral blood. V gene TRBV7-9 combines with J gene TRBJ1-5; D not resolved. This TCR derives from a woman aged 55-75 years with acute or convalescent COVID-19. CDR3 sequence (DNA): TGTGCCATTTCGGGGAAGAGCAATCAGCCCCAGCATTTT. Translated: CAISGKSNQPQHF.